These 15 T cell receptor beta chains came from one sample sequenced in a study of T-cell memory formation after mild COVID-19. TCRdb re-analysed the 5' RACE reads in MiXCR, keeping a single row per CDR3 protein. The table includes roughly 610,000 distinct CDR3 sequences, roughly 17% detected once. The sample comprised PBMCs or a T cell subset sorted from them (not recorded which). Every receptor here comes from an adult woman who had mild COVID-19 (a few samples of this study predate the infection). Cell type and time point are not known.

This clonotype has only a few counts. The rearrangement uses TRBV20-1 and TRBJ1-3; 7 bases align to TRBD1. The V segment lost 7 bases and the J segment 4 bases; nucleotides outside the gene matches: 10. This CDR3 comprises 14 residues. CDR1 and CDR2 from the germline V gene are DFQATT and SNEGSKA (reference sequence). CDR3 nucleotide sequence: TGCAGTGGCGCCAAGGGGGCGGTAGGAAACACCATATATTTT. This codes for CSGAKGAVGNTIYF.

The gene calls are TRBV7-9 and TRBJ2-1; D tentatively fits TRBD1 or TRBD2 (5 bases each). V was pared by 1 base and J by 9 bases, with 10 bases between. Germline lookup yields CDR1 SEHNR and CDR2 FQNEAQ (reference sequence). The CDR3 has 13 amino acids. The CDR3 loop is CASSLGGFGEQFF. CDR3 nucleotides: TGTGCCAGCAGCTTAGGGGGGTTCGGTGAGCAGTTCTTC.

The J gene is TRBJ2-1, the V gene TRBV24-1; 10 bases align to TRBD2. Germline CDR1 and CDR2: KGHDR and SFDVKD. V was pared by 3 bases and J by 6 bases, with 10 bases of the junction left unmatched. The CDR3 spans 17 residues. The CDR3 nucleotides read TGTGCCACCAGTGATCTATCGAGCGGGAGGGGGTTCAATGAGCAGTTCTTC. This encodes CATSDLSSGRGFNEQFF.

This sequence joins TRBV7-2 and TRBJ2-4; no reliable D call. Trimming stripped 1 base from V and 0 bases from J, with 13 bases between. The CDR3 covers 17 residues. Germline CDR1 is SGHTA and CDR2 is FQGNSA. CDR3 DNA sequence: TGTGCCAGCAGCTTAGGTTACAGTTCTCTAGCCAAAAACATTCAGTACTTC. Translated: CASSLGYSSLAKNIQYF.

Points on this clonotype: One end of the junction is discordant with germline, which a read error may explain. This sequence joins TRBV20-1 and TRBJ1-1; no definite D call. Germline V gene sequence: CDR1 DFQATT, CDR2 SNEGSKA (reference sequence). The CDR3 covers 11 residues. CDR3 residues: CSVRGNTEAFF. The DNA for the CDR3 is TGCAGTGTTAGAGGGAACACTGAAGCTTTCTTT.

This clonotype was counted between two and nine times. The V gene is TRBV24-1, the J gene TRBJ2-3; 10 positions agree with TRBD1. Losses at the gene ends were 1 base for V and 4 bases for J; bases not matched to a gene: 7. Per germline, CDR1 KGHDR and CDR2 SFDVKD. The CDR3 totals 17 residues. This CDR3 is CATSDFGTGAWADTQYF. CDR3 coding DNA: TGTGCCACCAGTGATTTTGGGACAGGGGCGTGGGCAGATACGCAGTATTTT.

In this sample, this clonotype turned up a few times. This chain connects TRBV20-1 to TRBJ2-7, with TRBD2 matching 10 bases. The CDR3 loop spans 14 amino acids. From germline, CDR1 is DFQATT and CDR2 SNEGSKA (reference sequence). The V and J ends lost 4 bases and 2 bases, in that order; junction bases with no gene match: 5. CDR3 sequence reads: CSAKQREGAYEQYF. CDR3 coding DNA: TGCAGTGCTAAACAGCGGGAGGGAGCCTACGAGCAGTACTTC.

This clonotype was detected ten times or more. This sequence joins TRBV19 and TRBJ1-1; maybe TRBD1 (6 bases). The CDR3 is 14 residues long. The V gene's germline CDR1 is LNHDA and CDR2 SQIVND (reference sequence). Trimming shortened V by 5 bases and J by 1 base, and 11 bases separated the two germline ends. The CDR3, as DNA: TGTGCCAGTAGTGTGTTACAGGGGAACACTGAAGCTTTCTTT. This translates into CASSVLQGNTEAFF.

This clonotype has more than one count but fewer than ten. V is TRBV5-1 and J is TRBJ2-7; 10 positions agree with TRBD2. Trimming removed 3 bases from V and 6 bases from J; junction bases left unmatched: 6. The length of the CDR3 is 14 residues. Germline assignment: CDR1 SGHRS and CDR2 YFSETQ. CDR3 in DNA: TGCGCCAGCAGCTCTAGCGGGAGATCGCCCGAGCAGTACTTC. This translates into CASSSSGRSPEQYF.

J is TRBJ2-7 and V is TRBV11-3; 10 bases map to TRBD2. Trimming cost V 0 bases and J 3 bases; bases outside gene matches: 2. Per germline, CDR1 SGHNT and CDR2 YENEEA. CDR3 length: 15 amino acids. CDR3 DNA sequence: TGTGCCAGCAGCTTAGAAGCGGGAGGGTACTACGAGCAGTACTTC. Translated: CASSLEAGGYYEQYF.

This clonotype was recorded a few times. CDR3 in DNA: TGTGCCAGCAGTTACTCGGCCTACGTCAGGGATAACACCGGGGAGCTGTTTTTT. The encoded protein is CASSYSAYVRDNTGELFF. The V and J genes are TRBV6-5 and TRBJ2-2, with D perhaps matching TRBD1 (5 bases). V dropped 0 bases and J dropped 2 bases, with 16 bases sitting between them. Germline V gene data show CDR1 as MNHEY and CDR2 as SVGAGI. The CDR3 has 18 amino acids.

This chain connects TRBV9 to TRBJ2-2, with 10 bases that match TRBD1. V lost 3 bases, J lost 5 bases, and 4 bases stayed unmatched. The CDR3 is 15 amino acids. The germline V gene encodes CDR1 SGDLS and CDR2 YYNGEE. This CDR3 reads CASSEGTGETGELFF. As DNA, the CDR3 is TGTGCCAGCAGCGAAGGGACAGGGGAAACCGGGGAGCTGTTTTTT.

This chain uses TRBV4-2 with TRBJ1-5; 9 bases are shared with TRBD1. Germline trimming cut 1 base from V and 5 bases from J; bases unmatched to any gene: 6. The V gene's germline CDR1 is LGHNA and CDR2 YNFKEQ. The CDR3 length is 16 residues. Here the CDR3 reads CASSQGGQGRHQPQHF. The CDR3, as DNA: TGTGCCAGCAGCCAAGGGGGACAGGGTAGGCATCAGCCCCAGCATTTT.

This clonotype was seen a few times. The rearrangement uses TRBV7-6 and TRBJ2-3; 13 bases map to TRBD2. The CDR3 sequence is 15 residues long. V lost 7 bases to trimming and J lost 6 bases; unmatched junction nucleotides: 7. From germline, CDR1 is SGHVS and CDR2 FNYEAQ. CDR3 nucleotide sequence: TGTGCCAGCATCCGGACTAGCGGGAGATGGGATACGCAGTATTTT. Its protein is CASIRTSGRWDTQYF. The variable domain in full, completed from reference TRBV7-6 and TRBJ2-3, reads GAGVSQSPRYKVTKRGQDVALRCDPISGHVSLYWYRQALGQGPEFLTYFNYEAQQDKSGLPNDRFSAERPEGSISTLTIQRTEQRDSAMYRCASIRTSGRWDTQYFGPGTRLTVL.

This clonotype was counted between two and nine times. This sequence joins TRBV10-3 and TRBJ2-1, with D possibly matching TRBD2 (5 bases). The germline V gene encodes CDR1 ENHRY and CDR2 SYGVKD. This CDR3 is built from 17 residues. V shed 6 bases and J shed 9 bases, with 27 bases lying between them. As DNA, the CDR3 is TGTGCCATCAGAGGAAAGGATGTGGGAATAGCGAAGGTTGAGCAGTTCTTC. The encoded protein is CAIRGKDVGIAKVEQFF.